One and the same sample provided the 8 T cell receptor beta chains below, sequenced in a study of T cell repertoires in cytomegalovirus infection. These receptors' antigens are unknown. TCRdb recomputed calls from the reads with MiXCR, one row per CDR3 protein. The sample lists 55,000 to 85,000 distinct CDR3 sequences; roughly 20% were seen once. The starting material was CD8+ T cells from cultured PBMCs, obtained from culture after CMV antigen stimulation. These receptors were collected from a human donor in good health (CMV status not recorded). Some clones in this sample may be carry-over from other donors' samples.

The chain has TRBV11-2 and TRBJ2-3, with a weak D call TRBD1 (5 bases). The CDR3 covers 16 residues. V lost 1 base to trimming and J lost 4 bases, with 15 bases between them. CDR1 and CDR2 from the germline V gene are SGHAT and FQNNGV. The CDR3 spells CASSLAGAGLADTQYF. The CDR3 nucleotides are TGTGCCAGCAGCTTAGCTGGGGCAGGGTTGGCAGATACGCAGTATTTT.

The chain is built from TRBV4-3 and TRBJ2-3, with D possibly being TRBD1 or TRBD2 (5 bases each). Per germline, CDR1 LGHNA and CDR2 YSLEER. Trimming left V 0 bases short and J 1 base short, with 11 bases between. This CDR3 comprises 16 residues. CDR3 protein: CASSQDEGPGTDTQYF. The CDR3 bases are TGCGCCAGCAGCCAAGATGAGGGGCCCGGCACAGATACGCAGTATTTT.

Concerning this clonotype: An end of the junction differs from the germline gene, which may be a read error. This chain joins TRBV6-2 or TRBV6-3 and TRBJ2-1, with D unresolved. Germline V gene data show CDR1 as MNHEY and CDR2 as SVGEGT. The CDR3 runs to 11 residues. Here the CDR3 DNA reads TGTGCCTGCAGTTACGTGCGTGAGCAGTTCTTC. It translates to CACSYVREQFF.

The chain employs TRBV4-1 and TRBJ1-1; D ambiguous. The CDR3 runs to 16 residues. CDR1 and CDR2 (germline): MGHRA, YSYEKL. V was clipped by 5 bases and J by 1 base, with 17 bases between them. The CDR3 protein is CASSFHRDTRNTEAFF. CDR3 bases: TGCGCCAGCAGCTTTCACCGAGACACACGGAACACTGAAGCTTTCTTT.

V and J are TRBV6-2 or TRBV6-3 and TRBJ2-6; 8 bases fit TRBD1. J gave up 0 bases and V 5 bases, and 9 bases lay outside the gene matches. The CDR3 is 18 residues long. CDR1 and CDR2 from the germline V gene are MNHEY and SVGEGT. The CDR3: CASSPGEDRASGANVLTF. CDR3 DNA: TGTGCCAGCAGTCCGGGCGAGGACAGGGCCTCTGGGGCCAACGTCCTGACTTTC.

The V and J genes are TRBV6-2 or TRBV6-3 and TRBJ2-1; TRBD1 aligns across 11 bases. This CDR3 comprises 15 residues. With 5 bases clipped from V and 7 bases from J, the junction kept 7 bases outside the gene matches. CDR1 is MNHEY and CDR2 is SVGEGT in the germline V gene. CDR3 in amino acids: CASSAPGQGANEQFF. DNA of the CDR3: TGTGCCAGCAGTGCGCCCGGACAGGGGGCAAATGAGCAGTTCTTC.

This clonotype was counted a few times. The V and J genes are TRBV7-8 and TRBJ1-2; D uncertain. CDR3 length: 12 amino acids. The germline V gene encodes CDR1 SGHVS and CDR2 FQNEAQ. V lost 4 bases and J 8 bases, leaving 11 bases between the germline ends. Written as DNA, the CDR3 is TGTGCCAGCAGCTCACATGGGGAAGGCTACACCTTC. Protein product: CASSSHGEGYTF.

The chain combines TRBV6-1 with TRBJ1-3; unclear D gene. The CDR3 sequence is 15 residues long. Germline V lookup: CDR1 MNHNS, CDR2 SASEGT. Between the trimmed V and J ends, which lost 8 bases and 4 bases, there was a span of 18 bases. The CDR3 loop is CASLGMHGSGNTIYF. The CDR3 bases are TGTGCCAGCCTCGGTATGCATGGATCGGGAAACACCATATATTTT.